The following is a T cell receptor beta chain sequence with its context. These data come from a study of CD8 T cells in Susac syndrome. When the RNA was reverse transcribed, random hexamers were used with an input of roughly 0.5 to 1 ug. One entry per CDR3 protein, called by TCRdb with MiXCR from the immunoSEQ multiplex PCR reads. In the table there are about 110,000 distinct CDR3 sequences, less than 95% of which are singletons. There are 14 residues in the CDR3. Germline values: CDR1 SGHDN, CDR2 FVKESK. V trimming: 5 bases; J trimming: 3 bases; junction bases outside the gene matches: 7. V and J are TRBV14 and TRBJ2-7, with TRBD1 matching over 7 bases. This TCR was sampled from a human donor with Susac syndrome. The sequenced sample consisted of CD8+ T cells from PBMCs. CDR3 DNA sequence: TGTGCCAGCAGCAGACAGGGAAGTAACTACGAGCAGTACTTC. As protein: CASSRQGSNYEQYF.